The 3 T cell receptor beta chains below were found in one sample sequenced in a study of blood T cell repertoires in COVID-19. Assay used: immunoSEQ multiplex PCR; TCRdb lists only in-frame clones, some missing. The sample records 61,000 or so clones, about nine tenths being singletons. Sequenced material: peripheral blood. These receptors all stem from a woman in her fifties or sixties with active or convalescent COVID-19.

The CDR3 here is CASSIEEGADYGYTF. The CDR3 DNA reads as TGTGCCAGTAGTATTGAAGAGGGGGCTGACTATGGCTACACCTTC. The chain uses TRBV19 and TRBJ1-2, with TRBD1 identical over 7 bases. The junction had 7 bases not matched to a gene; V was cut back by 3 bases and J by 3 bases. Germline CDR1 is LNHDA and CDR2 is SQIVND (reference sequence). There are 15 residues in the CDR3.

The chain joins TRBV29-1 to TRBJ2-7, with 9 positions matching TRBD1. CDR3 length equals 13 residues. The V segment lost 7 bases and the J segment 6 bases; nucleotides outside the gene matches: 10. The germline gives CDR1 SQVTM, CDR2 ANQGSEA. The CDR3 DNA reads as TGCAGCGGGGGGACAGGGACCGGTGGCGAGCAGTACTTC. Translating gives CSGGTGTGGEQYF.

In nucleotides, the CDR3 is TGTGCCAGCTCACCATCAAGCGGGCCACGATACGAGCAGTACTTC. It encodes CASSPSSGPRYEQYF. V and J are TRBV18 and TRBJ2-7, with D possibly matching TRBD2 (6 bases). Per germline, CDR1 KGHSH and CDR2 LQKENI. Trimming cost V 2 bases and J 4 bases, with 15 bases left between them. The CDR3 is 15 residues long.